The clone carrying this T cell receptor beta chain occurred many times. Its specificity is not known. Library construction for TCR beta used iRepertoire HTBI primers and Arm-PCR of CDR3 regions. TCRdb re-analysed the multiplex PCR reads in MiXCR, keeping a single row per CDR3 protein. The sample yields about 220,000 distinct CDR3 sequences, roughly 19% seen once. Germline V gene data show CDR1 as MNHNS and CDR2 as SASEGT. The CDR3 has 17 residues. The ends were cut back, 1 base at V and 7 bases at J, with 22 bases in the middle. Sample time point: newly diagnosed GD, antithyroid drugs for less than 3 months. RNA extracted from PBMCs served as the sequencing template. The collection involved drawing around 10 milliliters of peripheral blood into EDTA tubes. These data are taken from a study of regulatory T cells in long-lasting Graves disease. Study-level points and caveats: There were preferences for TRBV28, TRBJ1-2 and TRBJ2-5 in persistent disease.

This same sample was also taken into another study, of T cells in Graves' hyperthyroidism and ophthalmopathy. That paper notes: The diagnostic basis comprised clinical symptoms, serum thyroxine and TRAb, thyroid ultrasound and orbital computed tomography.

The rearrangement uses TRBV6-1 and TRBJ2-5, with unresolved D. The input for sequencing was peripheral blood mononuclear cells (PBMCs), taken at new diagnosis, from a patient treated with antithyroid drugs. The receptor was derived from a woman aged 25 to 39 with Graves disease. Written as DNA, the CDR3 is TGTGCCAGCAGTGAAGTGGGATACTGGGGTGAAAAAAGGACCCAGTACTTC. Protein product: CASSEVGYWGEKRTQYF.